Following are 21 T cell receptor beta chains from one sample sequenced in a study of shared clonotypes between healthy human individuals. Assay: immunoSEQ multiplex PCR; the TCRdb copy retains only in-frame clones and omits some. The sample records more than 2,000,000 clones, 93% being singletons. Sample: naive CD4+ T cells from PBMCs. Stated subset: CD45RA+ positively selected. These receptor sequences come from a man aged 18 to 30 in good health. Some clones in this sample may be carry-over from other donors' samples.

This rearrangement joins TRBV21-1 to TRBJ1-4; the table's D call of TRBD1 was not tested on the DNA. TRBV21-1 is noted as a pseudogene. This CDR3 spans 16 amino acids. CDR3 loop: CASSSKRRQGYEKLFF. The CDR3 nucleotides are TGTGCCAGCAGCTCTAAACGAAGGCAGGGGTATGAAAAACTGTTTTTT.

About this clone itself: In the same sample, other DNA sequences code for this CDR3. Written as DNA, the CDR3 is TGTGCCAGCAGCTTGGACTCGAACACTGAAGCTTTCTTT. Its translation: CASSLDSNTEAFF. The chain is built from TRBV5-4 and TRBJ1-1; D uncertain. Trimming took off 0 bases at V and 1 base at J, with 4 bases between the two ends. Germline V lookup: CDR1 SGHNT, CDR2 YYREEE (reference sequence). The CDR3 runs 13 residues.

This clone was detected once. The chain employs TRBV5-8 and TRBJ2-1, with D possibly being TRBD2 (5 bases). CDR3 size: 13 residues. Germline assignment: CDR1 SGHTS and CDR2 YDEGEE. The V gene lost 5 bases and the J gene lost 0 bases, with 6 bases spanning the gap. The CDR3: CASRRGSYNEQFF. Written as DNA, the CDR3 is TGTGCCAGCAGACGGGGCTCCTACAATGAGCAGTTCTTC.

The chain has TRBV7-9 and TRBJ1-1; possibly TRBD1 for D (6 bases). The CDR3 spans 13 residues. With 5 bases removed from V and 5 bases from J, the gap between germline ends came to 12 bases. Per germline, CDR1 SEHNR and CDR2 FQNEAQ (reference sequence). The CDR3 spells CASSRGDRTEAFF. In DNA form, the CDR3 reads TGTGCCAGCAGCCGAGGTGACAGGACTGAAGCTTTCTTT. Combining the CDR3 with reference TRBV7-9 and TRBJ1-1 gives the whole variable domain DTGVSQNPRHKITKRGQNVTFRCDPISEHNRLYWYRQTLGQGPEFLTYFQNEAQLEKSRLLSDRFSAERPKGSFSTLEIQRTEQGDSAMYLCASSRGDRTEAFFGQGTRLTVV.

The J gene is TRBJ2-7, the V gene TRBV4-2; 9 positions agree with TRBD1. The CDR3 extends over 15 amino acids. Germline V gene lookup returns CDR1 LGHNA and CDR2 YNFKEQ. The junction had 7 bases not matched to a gene; V was cut back by 4 bases and J by 3 bases. CDR3 sequence: CASSPQQGALYEQYF. The CDR3, as DNA: TGTGCCAGCAGCCCGCAACAGGGGGCGCTCTACGAGCAGTACTTC.

The rearrangement links TRBV28 to TRBJ2-7, with TRBD1 identical over 10 bases. The CDR3 totals 15 residues. Germline CDR1 reads MDHEN; CDR2 reads SYDVKM. The J segment lost 1 base and the V segment lost 3 bases, leaving 3 bases of the junction unmatched. The CDR3 DNA reads TGTGCCAGCAGTTTGAGGGACAGGGGTTCCTACGAGCAGTACTTC. Translating it yields CASSLRDRGSYEQYF.

The rearrangement links TRBV29-1 to TRBJ2-7, with unresolved D. Germline V gene lookup returns CDR1 SQVTM and CDR2 ANQGSEA. The CDR3 totals 13 residues. The germline V and J ends were trimmed by 4 bases and 2 bases, with 12 bases remaining between them. This CDR3 is CSVVWWQTYEQYF. In DNA form, the CDR3 reads TGCAGCGTTGTGTGGTGGCAGACCTACGAGCAGTACTTC.

The chain combines TRBV10-1 with TRBJ2-1; D gene uncertain. The CDR3 is 13 amino acids. Per germline, CDR1 WNHNN and CDR2 SYGVQD (reference sequence). V lost 5 bases, J lost 3 bases, and 8 bases lay in between. CDR3 in amino acids: CASSSSNYNEQFF. CDR3 bases: TGCGCCAGCAGTAGCAGTAACTACAATGAGCAGTTCTTC.

The chain couples TRBV6-1 to TRBJ2-5; D uncertain. Germline CDR1 reads MNHNS; CDR2 reads SASEGT. The CDR3 consists of 13 residues. Trimming removed 5 bases from V and 5 bases from J, with 12 bases in between. The DNA of the CDR3 is TGTGCCAGCAGTACCCCTAAGCCGGAGACCCAGTACTTC. Protein: CASSTPKPETQYF.

The rearrangement joins TRBV7-3 to TRBJ1-2, with D tentatively TRBD1 (5 bases). In germline, CDR1 is SGHTA, CDR2 FQGTGA. The germline V and J ends were trimmed by 4 bases and 8 bases, with 23 bases remaining between them. The CDR3 covers 16 residues. The CDR3 sequence is CASSSTRISGDGGYTF. As DNA, the CDR3 is TGTGCCAGCAGCTCCACCCGAATCTCGGGGGACGGCGGCTACACCTTC.

About this clone itself: Other DNA sequences of this sample code for an identical CDR3. The chain couples TRBV27 to TRBJ2-5; no firm D call. Trimming cost V 3 bases and J 2 bases, with 7 bases left between them. The CDR3 spans 13 residues. Looked up from germline, CDR1 is MNHEY and CDR2 is SMNVEV (reference sequence). CDR3 in DNA: TGTGCCAGCAGTTTTCTGGGGCAAGAGACCCAGTACTTC. As protein: CASSFLGQETQYF.

The rearrangement links TRBV28 to TRBJ2-7; TRBD1 aligns across 9 bases. The CDR3 is 15 amino acids. With 5 bases clipped from V and 1 base from J, the junction kept 6 bases outside the gene matches. Germline V gene data show CDR1 as MDHEN and CDR2 as SYDVKM. The CDR3 is CASSPVGTGSYEQYF. CDR3 DNA sequence: TGTGCCAGCAGTCCCGTAGGGACAGGGTCCTACGAGCAGTACTTC.

This rearrangement joins TRBV11-2 to TRBJ1-1; tentative D call: TRBD1 (5 bases). This CDR3 comprises 13 residues. V lost 5 bases and J 4 bases, leaving 11 bases between the germline ends. The germline V gene encodes CDR1 SGHAT and CDR2 FQNNGV. In nucleotides, the CDR3 is TGTGCCAGCAGCCCCCCTGGGGCCACTGAAGCTTTCTTT. Its translation is CASSPPGATEAFF.

The gene calls are TRBV7-6 and TRBJ1-5, with D unclear. From germline, CDR1 is SGHVS and CDR2 FNYEAQ. Between the trimmed V and J ends, which lost 1 base and 5 bases, there was a span of 9 bases. CDR3 length: 14 residues. The CDR3 loop reads CASSLVVGDQPQHF. CDR3 sequence (DNA): TGTGCCAGCAGCTTAGTGGTTGGCGATCAGCCCCAGCATTTT. Looking up the rest from reference TRBV7-6 and TRBJ1-5 gives the full variable domain: GAGVSQSPRYKVTKRGQDVALRCDPISGHVSLYWYRQALGQGPEFLTYFNYEAQQDKSGLPNDRFSAERPEGSISTLTIQRTEQRDSAMYRCASSLVVGDQPQHFGDGTRLSIL.

The CDR3 protein is CASSIGGWGQPQHF. DNA of the CDR3: TGTGCCAGCAGTATTGGCGGTTGGGGGCAGCCCCAGCATTTT. The chain links TRBV6-1 to TRBJ1-5, with a possible D match to TRBD1 (5 bases). The CDR3 loop spans 14 amino acids. V was clipped by 5 bases and J by 7 bases, with 15 bases between them. Germline V lookup: CDR1 MNHNS, CDR2 SASEGT.

The chain is built from TRBV29-1 and TRBJ2-1, with TRBD2 as a possible D gene (5 bases). V was cut by 2 bases and J by 10 bases, with 15 bases left in between. Germline V CDR1 and CDR2: SQVTM, ANQGSEA. CDR3 length: 13 residues. The DNA of the CDR3 is TGCAGCGTTGAAAAGAACTGGGTAGCGGAGCAGTTCTTC. Encoded protein: CSVEKNWVAEQFF.

This clone was observed a handful of times. This rearrangement joins TRBV6-1 to TRBJ1-2; unclear D gene. This CDR3 region has 12 residues. Germline CDR1 reads MNHNS; CDR2 reads SASEGT. V lost 7 bases, J lost 2 bases, and 8 bases lay in between. Here the CDR3 DNA reads TGTGCCAGCAACGTCTACAACTATGGCTACACCTTC. Translated, it gives CASNVYNYGYTF.

The gene calls are TRBV9 and TRBJ2-7; a weak D match, TRBD2 (6 bases). The V gene's germline CDR1 is SGDLS and CDR2 YYNGEE. The V end lost 4 bases, the J end lost 1 base, and 15 bases lay between the germline ends. This CDR3 has 15 amino acids. The CDR3 loop reads CASSPSWDSSYEQYF. CDR3 bases: TGTGCCAGCAGCCCAAGCTGGGACTCGTCCTACGAGCAGTACTTC.

J is TRBJ2-7 and V is TRBV5-1, with 7 bases fitting TRBD2. The germline V gene has CDR1 SGHRS and CDR2 YFSETQ. With V trimmed by 5 bases and J by 1 base, 12 bases remained unmatched. The CDR3 runs to 16 residues. CDR3 sequence (DNA): TGCGCCAGCAGAGACCTTTGGGGCGGGAGTTCCTACGAGCAGTACTTC. Protein: CASRDLWGGSSYEQYF.

Turning to this clone: This same CDR3 is encoded by further DNA sequences in the sample. The chain recombines TRBV30 with TRBJ2-7; TRBD1 matches 8 bases. With V trimmed by 2 bases and J by 2 bases, 2 bases remained unmatched. This CDR3 has 13 amino acids. CDR1 and CDR2 (germline): GTSNPN, SVGIG (reference sequence). The CDR3 DNA reads as TGTGCCTGGAGTTCGGACAGGGCCTACGAGCAGTACTTC. This codes for CAWSSDRAYEQYF.

The V gene is TRBV29-1, the J gene TRBJ2-2; 13 bases match TRBD2. The CDR3 contains 14 residues. The V gene end was trimmed by 3 bases and the J gene end by 6 bases; junction bases not matched to a gene: 1. Per the germline V gene, CDR1 is SQVTM and CDR2 is ANQGSEA. The CDR3 is CSVEGLAGSGELFF. CDR3 bases: TGCAGCGTTGAGGGACTAGCGGGATCCGGGGAGCTGTTTTTT.